The 14 T cell receptor beta chains reported below all come from one sample, sequenced in a study of PD-L1 blockade in urothelial cancer. The time point was: pretreatment peripheral blood. This table comes from immunoSEQ multiplex PCR, and its TCRdb copy is limited to in-frame clones, with some not included. The data hold about 17,000 clones, with about 89% observed a single time. The input for sequencing was PBMCs, taken around atezolizumab (anti-PD-L1) treatment. All receptors derive from a man in his 70s with urothelial cancer.

CDR3 region: CASSPPGGQGSGNTIYF. CDR3 nucleotide sequence: TGTGCCAGCTCACCTCCCGGAGGACAGGGCTCTGGAAACACCATATATTTT. The genes are TRBV18 and TRBJ1-3, with TRBD1 matching 8 bases. CDR1 and CDR2 from the germline V gene are KGHSH and LQKENI. V lost 3 bases to trimming and J lost 0 bases; unmatched junction nucleotides: 7. This CDR3 spans 17 amino acids.

The chain couples TRBV15 to TRBJ1-5, with 8 positions matching TRBD1. CDR3 length equals 17 residues. The junction had 13 bases not matched to a gene; V was cut back by 2 bases and J by 7 bases. Germline CDR1 is LNHNV and CDR2 is YYDKDF (reference sequence). The CDR3 coding sequence is TGTGCCACCAGCAGACCATCTACAGGGGGGGGGCGGCAGCCCCAGCATTTT. It translates to CATSRPSTGGGRQPQHF.

The CDR3 DNA reads TGTGCCATCAGTGAGTCGAATAGGGGTTTTGGAAACACCATATATTTT. This codes for CAISESNRGFGNTIYF. The J gene is TRBJ1-3, the V gene TRBV10-3, with a tentative D call TRBD1 (5 bases). Germline V lookup: CDR1 ENHRY, CDR2 SYGVKD. Trimming shortened V by 0 bases and J by 3 bases, and 12 bases separated the two germline ends. CDR3 length: 16 amino acids.

The genes are TRBV30 and TRBJ1-4; D gene unclear. Per germline, CDR1 GTSNPN and CDR2 SVGIG (reference sequence). The ends were cut back, 1 base at V and 4 bases at J, with 7 bases in the middle. This CDR3 has 13 amino acids. The CDR3 loop reads CAWSASLNEKLFF. The CDR3, as DNA: TGTGCCTGGAGTGCGAGTCTTAATGAAAAACTGTTTTTT.

This sequence joins TRBV25-1 and TRBJ2-7; D possibly corresponds to TRBD2 (6 bases). There are 14 residues in the CDR3. The germline V and J ends were trimmed by 3 bases and 1 base, with 10 bases remaining between them. From germline, CDR1 is MGHDK and CDR2 SYGVNS. CDR3 residues: CASSDVGGSYEQYF. DNA of the CDR3: TGTGCCAGCAGTGACGTCGGGGGTTCCTACGAGCAGTACTTC.

The J gene is TRBJ1-1, the V gene TRBV30; D remains unclear. V lost 0 bases to trimming and J lost 0 bases, with 5 bases between them. There are 13 residues in the CDR3. Germline V lookup: CDR1 GTSNPN, CDR2 SVGIG (reference sequence). The CDR3 sequence: CAWSVGVNTEAFF. The DNA for the CDR3 is TGTGCCTGGAGTGTTGGAGTGAACACTGAAGCTTTCTTT.

This sequence joins TRBV27 and TRBJ2-7, with D possibly being TRBD1 (5 bases). The CDR3 consists of 13 residues. Trimming shortened V by 3 bases and J by 2 bases, and 8 bases separated the two germline ends. The germline CDR1 and CDR2 sequences are MNHEY and SMNVEV (reference sequence). CDR3 loop: CASSLGRTYEQYF. The CDR3 DNA is TGTGCCAGCAGTTTGGGGCGGACCTACGAGCAGTACTTC.

This clone occurred once. This sequence joins TRBV14 and TRBJ2-7; 8 nucleotides agree with TRBD1. The CDR3 is 16 residues long. V shed 3 bases and J 2 bases; nucleotides not matched to a gene: 9. Per the germline V gene, CDR1 is SGHDN and CDR2 is FVKESK. The CDR3 here is CASSHGFGQGAYEQYF. For the CDR3, the DNA is TGTGCCAGCAGCCATGGATTTGGACAGGGAGCCTACGAGCAGTACTTC. The whole variable domain, filled in from reference TRBV14 and TRBJ2-7, reads EAGVTQFPSHSVIEKGQTVTLRCDPISGHDNLYWYRRVMGKEIKFLLHFVKESKQDESGMPNNRFLAERTGGTYSTLKVQPAELEDSGVYFCASSHGFGQGAYEQYFGPGTRLTVT.

The rearrangement uses TRBV7-7 and TRBJ1-3; TRBD1 aligns across 7 bases. The CDR3 has 13 residues. After removal of 3 bases from V and 8 bases from J, the junction contained 4 bases not matched to a gene. The V gene's germline CDR1 is SSHAT and CDR2 FNYEAQ (reference sequence). The CDR3 spells CASSLSQGDTIYF. The CDR3 bases are TGTGCCAGCAGCTTGAGCCAGGGGGACACCATATATTTT.

The genes are TRBV6-1 and TRBJ2-7, with 13 bases aligning to TRBD2. The junction had 7 bases not matched to a gene; V was cut back by 1 base and J by 7 bases. Per germline, CDR1 MNHNS and CDR2 SASEGT. This CDR3 spans 16 amino acids. Written as DNA, the CDR3 is TGTGCCAGCAGTGAAGGACTAGCGGGGGGCCCGAGGGAGCAGTACTTC. Protein sequence: CASSEGLAGGPREQYF.

This chain links TRBV28 with TRBJ2-7; tentative D call: TRBD2 (7 bases). The V gene lost 6 bases and the J gene lost 0 bases, with 15 bases spanning the gap. Germline CDR1 and CDR2: MDHEN and SYDVKM. This CDR3 spans 15 amino acids. CDR3 region: CASSRGGGNSYEQYF. CDR3 DNA: TGTGCCAGCAGCCGAGGGGGGGGGAACTCCTACGAGCAGTACTTC.

This chain uses TRBV4-1 with TRBJ2-7, with D possibly matching TRBD1 (6 bases). The CDR3 is made up of 17 amino acids. V lost 1 base, J lost 2 bases, and 18 bases lay in between. Looked up from germline, CDR1 is MGHRA and CDR2 is YSYEKL. The CDR3 spells CASSQAYGQSNTYEQYF. CDR3 nucleotide sequence: TGCGCCAGCAGCCAAGCATATGGACAGAGCAACACCTACGAGCAGTACTTC.

This sequence joins TRBV5-1 and TRBJ1-4, with 7 bases lining up with TRBD1. Looked up from germline, CDR1 is SGHRS and CDR2 is YFSETQ. Trimming at V came to 0 bases and at J to 8 bases, leaving 7 bases not matched to a gene. The CDR3 has 15 amino acids. The CDR3 DNA reads TGCGCCAGCAGCTTGGCCTGGGGCAGGGGGGAAAAACTGTTTTTT. This gives the protein CASSLAWGRGEKLFF.

The chain couples TRBV27 to TRBJ1-6; D is unresolved. CDR3 length equals 14 residues. V was clipped by 2 bases and J by 6 bases, with 8 bases between them. Germline CDR1 and CDR2: MNHEY and SMNVEV (reference sequence). CDR3 amino acids: CASSLAPGNSPLHF. The DNA of the CDR3 is TGTGCCAGCAGTTTAGCCCCGGGTAATTCACCCCTCCACTTT.